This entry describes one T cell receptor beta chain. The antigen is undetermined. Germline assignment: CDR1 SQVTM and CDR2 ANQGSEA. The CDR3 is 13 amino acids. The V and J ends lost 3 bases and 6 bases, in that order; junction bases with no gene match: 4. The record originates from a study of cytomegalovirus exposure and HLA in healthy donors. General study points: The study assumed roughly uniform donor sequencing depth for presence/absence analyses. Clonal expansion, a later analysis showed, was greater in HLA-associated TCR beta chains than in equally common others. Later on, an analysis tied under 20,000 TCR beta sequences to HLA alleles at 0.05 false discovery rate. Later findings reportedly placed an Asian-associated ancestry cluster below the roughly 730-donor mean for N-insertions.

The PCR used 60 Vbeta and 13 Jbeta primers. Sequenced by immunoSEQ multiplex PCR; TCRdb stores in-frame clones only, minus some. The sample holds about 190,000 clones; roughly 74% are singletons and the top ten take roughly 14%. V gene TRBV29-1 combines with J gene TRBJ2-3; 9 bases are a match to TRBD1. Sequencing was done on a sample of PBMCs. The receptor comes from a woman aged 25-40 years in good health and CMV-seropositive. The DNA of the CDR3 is TGCAGCGTTGAGGACAGGGGCGCGGATACGCAGTATTTT. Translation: CSVEDRGADTQYF.